This T cell receptor beta chain came from a study of Ad26.COV2.S vaccination and SARS-CoV-2 variants. Described treatment: about 20 received Ad26.COV2.S at low or high dose, single or two shots; about 5 received placebo; per-sample allocation not given. All samples were drawn on day 63, counting from the first vaccine or placebo injection. The study used a vaccine consisting of an Ad26 vector that expressed Wuhan-strain SARS-CoV-2 spike. Per the germline V gene, CDR1 is SGHRS and CDR2 is YFSETQ. V dropped 2 bases and J dropped 7 bases, with 10 bases sitting between them. The CDR3 consists of 13 residues. Libraries were prepared by immunoSEQ multiplex PCR; TCRdb keeps only in-frame clonotypes and omits some of them. The sample lists a few hundred thousand clones; roughly 84% were seen once.

The TCR comes from a person aged 18-60 years who received the Ad26.COV2.S COVID-19 vaccine or a placebo. This rearrangement joins TRBV5-1 to TRBJ1-5, with D hard to call. The sequencing here drew on peripheral blood, taken in a trial of Ad26.COV2.S vaccine versus placebo. CDR3 coding DNA: TGCGCCAGCAGCTTAGGCATTGGGCAGCCCCAGCATTTT. Translating gives CASSLGIGQPQHF.